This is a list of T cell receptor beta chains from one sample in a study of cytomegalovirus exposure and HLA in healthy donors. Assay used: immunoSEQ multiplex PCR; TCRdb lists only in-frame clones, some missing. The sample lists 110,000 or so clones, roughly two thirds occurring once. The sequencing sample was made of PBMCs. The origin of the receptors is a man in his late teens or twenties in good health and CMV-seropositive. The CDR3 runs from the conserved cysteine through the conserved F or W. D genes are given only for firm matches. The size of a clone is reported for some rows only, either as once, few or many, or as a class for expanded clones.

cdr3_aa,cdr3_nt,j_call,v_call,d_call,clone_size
CASSFAGVGTDTQYF,TGCGCCAGCAGCTTTGCAGGGGTTGGCACAGATACGCAGTATTTT,TRBJ2-3,TRBV5-1,-,-
CASSLRGRGSGNTIYF,TGTGCCAGCAGTTTACGGGGCAGGGGTTCTGGAAACACCATATATTTT,TRBJ1-3,TRBV27,-,-
CASSLIVQKNTEAFF,TGTGCCAGCAGTTTAATCGTGCAGAAGAACACTGAAGCTTTCTTT,TRBJ1-1,TRBV28,-,once
CSVRQGVSYNEQFF,TGCAGCGTACGACAGGGTGTCTCCTACAATGAGCAGTTCTTC,TRBJ2-1,TRBV29-1,TRBD1,-
CASSLLSGGVSGELFF,TGTGCCAGCAGCTTATTGAGCGGGGGAGTGAGCGGGGAGCTGTTTTTT,TRBJ2-2,TRBV7-8,TRBD2,-
CASSLRGVGETQYF,TGCGCCAGCAGCTTGCGGGGGGTCGGAGAGACCCAGTACTTC,TRBJ2-5,TRBV5-1,TRBD2,-
CASGGGGGSGNTIYF,TGTGCCAGCGGGGGGGGAGGAGGCTCTGGAAACACCATATATTTT,TRBJ1-3,TRBV6-5,-,-
CASSSRPGVGETQYF,TGTGCCAGCAGCTCCCGCCCCGGGGTGGGGGAGACCCAGTACTTC,TRBJ2-5,TRBV7-2,-,-
CASSQGTGVFGTNEKLFF,TGTGCCAGCAGCCAAGGGACAGGGGTTTTTGGAACTAATGAAAAACTGTTTTTT,TRBJ1-4,TRBV14,TRBD1,few
CASSQPAGTGRGYTF,TGTGCCAGCAGCCAACCCGCCGGGACAGGGAGGGGCTACACCTTC,TRBJ1-2,TRBV4-2,TRBD1,-
CASSVQAGANVLTF,TGTGCCAGCAGTGTTCAGGCTGGGGCCAACGTCCTGACTTTC,TRBJ2-6,TRBV6-4,-,few
CASSQKGTGDNEQFF,TGTGCCAGCAGCCAAAAAGGGACAGGAGACAATGAGCAGTTCTTC,TRBJ2-1,TRBV7-9,TRBD1,-
CASSSGTRNTEAFF,TGTGCCAGCAGCTCGGGGACACGGAACACTGAAGCTTTCTTT,TRBJ1-1,TRBV5-6,-,-
CASSEISGGRWDSTDTQYF,TGTGCCAGCAGTGAGATTAGCGGGGGGAGGTGGGATAGCACAGATACGCAGTATTTT,TRBJ2-3,TRBV2,TRBD2,-
CASSYPGQGCGYTF,TGTGCCAGCAGCTACCCGGGACAGGGGTGTGGCTACACCTTC,TRBJ1-2,TRBV5-6,TRBD1,-
CASSEPTVRTEAFF,TGTGCCAGCAGTGAACCGACAGTTAGAACTGAAGCTTTCTTT,TRBJ1-1,TRBV6-1,-,-
CASSVGSVNQPQHF,TGTGCCAGCAGTGTCGGTAGCGTTAATCAGCCCCAGCATTTT,TRBJ1-5,TRBV6-1,-,-
CASSPGQGMVQPQHF,TGTGCCAGCAGTCCGGGACAGGGCATGGTTCAGCCCCAGCATTTT,TRBJ1-5,TRBV6-5,TRBD1,-
CASSLLGERVYNEQFF,TGTGCCAGCAGTTTATTAGGGGAAAGGGTCTACAATGAGCAGTTCTTC,TRBJ2-1,TRBV27,-,-
CASRDRVEDTQYF,TGTGCCAGCAGGGACAGGGTGGAGGATACGCAGTATTTT,TRBJ2-3,TRBV6-1,TRBD1,-
CASSWNGQGLRDQPQHF,TGTGCCAGCAGCTGGAACGGACAGGGGCTCCGAGATCAGCCCCAGCATTTT,TRBJ1-5,TRBV5-4,TRBD1,-
CASSSGTGTGRKTEAFF,TGCGCCAGCAGCTCGGGGACAGGTACAGGGAGGAAAACTGAAGCTTTCTTT,TRBJ1-1,TRBV5-1,TRBD1,-
CASSSSRAEAFF,-,TRBJ1-1,TRBV6-6,-,few
CATSRDTRGETQYF,TGTGCCACCAGCAGAGATACCCGGGGGGAGACCCAGTACTTC,TRBJ2-5,TRBV15,-,-
CASSVSPRMNTEAFF,TGTGCCAGCAGTGTATCTCCTAGGATGAACACTGAAGCTTTCTTT,TRBJ1-1,TRBV2,-,-
CASSSTGEGYGYTF,TGTGCCAGCAGTTCGACAGGGGAAGGCTATGGCTACACCTTC,TRBJ1-2,TRBV6-6,TRBD1,-
CASSLYLGGRYQPQHF,TGTGCCAGCAGCTTGTATCTCGGGGGAAGGTATCAGCCCCAGCATTTT,TRBJ1-5,TRBV5-6,-,-
CASSEETGIYYNSPLHF,TGTGCCAGCAGTGAAGAGACAGGGATCTACTATAATTCACCCCTCCACTTT,TRBJ1-6,TRBV2,TRBD1,-
CASSEWGGTEAFF,TGTGCCAGCAGTGAATGGGGGGGCACTGAAGCTTTCTTT,TRBJ1-1,TRBV2,-,-
CASSFDSGTNYGYTF,TGTGCCAGCAGCTTTGATTCAGGTACTAACTATGGCTACACCTTC,TRBJ1-2,TRBV11-3,-,-
CASSESTAYEQYF,TGCGCCAGCAGTGAGTCCACAGCCTACGAGCAGTACTTC,TRBJ2-7,TRBV10-2,-,-
CASSQVRGGLGNEQFF,TGTGCCAGCAGCCAAGTTCGGGGGGGGCTGGGCAATGAGCAGTTCTTC,TRBJ2-1,TRBV14,TRBD2,-
CASSIFGGAHSNQPQHF,TGTGCCAGTAGTATTTTCGGGGGGGCGCATAGCAATCAGCCCCAGCATTTT,TRBJ1-5,TRBV19,-,-
CASRAQGLSNYGYTF,TGTGCCAGCAGGGCTCAGGGACTCTCTAACTATGGCTACACCTTC,TRBJ1-2,TRBV28,-,few
CANTSGVSSTDTQYF,TGTGCCAACACAAGCGGGGTTTCTAGCACAGATACGCAGTATTTT,TRBJ2-3,TRBV2,TRBD2,few
CASTHETGSGNTIYF,TGTGCCAGCACCCATGAGACAGGCTCTGGAAACACCATATATTTT,TRBJ1-3,TRBV6-5,-,-
CASRRGSGNTIYF,TGTGCCAGCAGAAGGGGGTCTGGAAACACCATATATTTT,TRBJ1-3,TRBV6-5,-,-
CASSLLPGQGARNQPQHF,TGTGCCAGCAGCTTACTACCGGGACAGGGGGCGCGGAATCAGCCCCAGCATTTT,TRBJ1-5,TRBV11-3,TRBD1,-
CASSYGRQETQYF,TGTGCCAGCAGTTACGGGCGTCAAGAGACCCAGTACTTC,TRBJ2-5,TRBV6-6,-,-
CATSRAGWYNEQFF,TGTGCCACCAGCAGAGCGGGGTGGTACAATGAGCAGTTCTTC,TRBJ2-1,TRBV15,-,-
CASSRQGQGPQHF,TGTGCCAGCAGTAGACAGGGACAGGGACCCCAGCATTTT,TRBJ1-5,TRBV9,TRBD1,-
CASTSRAGGNYGYTF,TGTGCCAGTACCTCTAGAGCCGGGGGAAACTATGGCTACACCTTC,TRBJ1-2,TRBV19,-,-
CASSLLLGGANEYSDTQYF,TGCGCCAGCAGCTTGCTTCTTGGGGGGGCCAACGAGTATTCGGATACGCAGTATTTT,TRBJ2-3,TRBV5-1,-,-
CASSPWGGTEAFF,TGTGCCAGCAGCCCCTGGGGGGGTACTGAAGCTTTCTTT,TRBJ1-1,TRBV7-2,-,-
CASSEDRVRTDTQYF,TGTGCCAGCAGTGAGGACAGGGTTCGCACAGATACGCAGTATTTT,TRBJ2-3,TRBV25-1,TRBD1,-